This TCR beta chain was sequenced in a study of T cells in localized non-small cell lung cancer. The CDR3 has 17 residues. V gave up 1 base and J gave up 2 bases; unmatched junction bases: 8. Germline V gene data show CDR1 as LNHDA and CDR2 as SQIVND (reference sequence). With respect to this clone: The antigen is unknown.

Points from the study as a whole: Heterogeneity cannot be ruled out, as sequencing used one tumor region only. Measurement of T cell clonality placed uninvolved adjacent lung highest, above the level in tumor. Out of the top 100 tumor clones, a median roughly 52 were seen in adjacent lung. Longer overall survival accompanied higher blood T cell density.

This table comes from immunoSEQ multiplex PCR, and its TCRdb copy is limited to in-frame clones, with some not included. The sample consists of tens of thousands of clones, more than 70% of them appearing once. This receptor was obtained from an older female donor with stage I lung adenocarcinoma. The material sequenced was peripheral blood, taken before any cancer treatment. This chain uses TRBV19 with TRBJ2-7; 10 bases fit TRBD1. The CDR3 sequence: CASSIGDRGYGPYEQYF. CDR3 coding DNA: TGTGCCAGTAGTATAGGGGACAGGGGATATGGTCCCTACGAGCAGTACTTC. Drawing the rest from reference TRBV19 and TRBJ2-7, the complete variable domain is DGGITQSPKYLFRKEGQNVTLSCEQNLNHDAMYWYRQDPGQGLRLIYYSQIVNDFQKGDIAEGYSVSREKKESFPLTVTSAQKNPTAFYLCASSIGDRGYGPYEQYFGPGTRLTVT.